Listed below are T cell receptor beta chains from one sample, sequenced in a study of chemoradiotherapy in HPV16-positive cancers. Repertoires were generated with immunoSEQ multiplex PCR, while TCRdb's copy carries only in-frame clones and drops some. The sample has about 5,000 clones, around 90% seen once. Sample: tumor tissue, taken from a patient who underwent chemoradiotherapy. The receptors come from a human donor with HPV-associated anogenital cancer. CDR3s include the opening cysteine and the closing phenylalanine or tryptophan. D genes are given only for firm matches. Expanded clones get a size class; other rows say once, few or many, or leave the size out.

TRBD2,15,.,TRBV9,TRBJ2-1,TGTGCCAGCAGCGTGGGGACTAGCGGGGACAATGAGCAGTTCTTC,CASSVGTSGDNEQFF
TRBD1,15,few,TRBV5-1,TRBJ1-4,TGCGCCAGCAGCAGAGGACAGGGTACTAATGAAAAACTGTTTTTT,CASSRGQGTNEKLFF
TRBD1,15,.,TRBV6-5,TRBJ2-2,TGTGCCAGCAGTTGGTCGGACAGGGTGGCCGGGGAGCTGTTTTTT,CASSWSDRVAGELFF
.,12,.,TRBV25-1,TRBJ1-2,TGTGCCAGCAGTCCCCAGGGGATCGGCTACACCTTC,CASSPQGIGYTF
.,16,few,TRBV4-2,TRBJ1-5,TGTGCCAGCAGCCAAGAGGATCGAGGGGGACGCCAGCCCCAGCATTTT,CASSQEDRGGRQPQHF
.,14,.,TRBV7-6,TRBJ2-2,TGTGCCAGCAGCTTAGCGATAGACACCGGGGAGCTGTTTTTT,CASSLAIDTGELFF
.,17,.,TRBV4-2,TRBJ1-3,TGTGCCAGCAGCCAGGAGAAGACAGCGCTCTCTGGAAACACCATATATTTT,CASSQEKTALSGNTIYF
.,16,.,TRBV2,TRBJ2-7,TGTGCCAGCAGCGCTCCGATGAGCGGAGGCTCCTACGAGCAGTACTTC,CASSAPMSGGSYEQYF
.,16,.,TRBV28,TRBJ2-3,TGTGCCAGCAGTTTAAACGGTGATTGGGGTACAGATACGCAGTATTTT,CASSLNGDWGTDTQYF
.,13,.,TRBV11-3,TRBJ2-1,TGTGCCAGCAGCCTGAGAGAGTACAATGAGCAGTTCTTC,CASSLREYNEQFF
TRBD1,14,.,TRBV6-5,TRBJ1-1,TGTGCCAGCCTACCGGGACAGGGACGTACTGAAGCTTTCTTT,CASLPGQGRTEAFF
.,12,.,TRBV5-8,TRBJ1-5,TGTGCCAGCAGCTACGGGAATCAGCCCCAGCATTTT,CASSYGNQPQHF
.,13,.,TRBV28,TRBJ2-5,TGTGCCAGCAGTTTATATCAGACGGAGACCCAGTACTTC,CASSLYQTETQYF
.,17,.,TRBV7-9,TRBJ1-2,TGTGCCAGCGTAGTCCCAGGGCCCGGGGGCCTCTGGGATGGCTACACCTTC,CASVVPGPGGLWDGYTF
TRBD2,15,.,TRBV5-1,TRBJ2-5,TGCGCCAGCAGCCCCGGAGGAGCGGGGCAAGAGACCCAGTACTTC,CASSPGGAGQETQYF
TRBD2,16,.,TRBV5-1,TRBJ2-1,TGCGCCAGCAGCTTGACCTTAGCGGGGGGGCCGAATGAGCAGTTCTTC,CASSLTLAGGPNEQFF
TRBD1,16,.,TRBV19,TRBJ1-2,TGTGCCAGTAGCCGGCGGCAGGGGGCCTTCAACTATGGCTACACCTTC,CASSRRQGAFNYGYTF
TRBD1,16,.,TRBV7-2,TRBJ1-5,TGTGCCAGCAGCCTGACAGGGGGACATAGCAATCAGCCCCAGCATTTT,CASSLTGGHSNQPQHF
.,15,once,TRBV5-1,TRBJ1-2,TGCGCCAGCAGCTTGGCCGAACCGGAGACCTATGGCTACACCTTC,CASSLAEPETYGYTF
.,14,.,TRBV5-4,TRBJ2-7,TGTGCCAGCAGCTTCGGGGGTGAAAGCTACGAGCAGTACTTC,CASSFGGESYEQYF